The entry that follows covers one T cell receptor beta chain sequence. The antigen is unknown. This entry is derived from a study of T cells in narcolepsy. Study-wide results and caveats: Same-patient CSF and blood CD4+ T cell clonotypes included HCRT-specific and TRIB2-specific autoreactive ones.

Sequencing was performed with immunoSEQ multiplex PCR; in TCRdb, only in-frame clones are kept and a portion is missing. The table shows tens of thousands of clones, with more than 70% occurring only once. The CDR3 loop spans 15 amino acids. The trim removed 5 bases at V and 4 bases at J, leaving 6 bases unmatched. Germline-derived CDR1 and CDR2 are KGHSH and LQKENI. The genes are TRBV18 and TRBJ2-5; 11 positions match TRBD1. Source material: memory (CD45RA-) CD4+ T cells from blood. The sequence was collected from a human donor in good health. The DNA for the CDR3 is TGTGCCAGCTCAGCAGGACAGGGGGCAGGAGAGACCCAGTACTTC. It yields the protein CASSAGQGAGETQYF.